This T cell receptor (beta chain) was obtained from a study of blood T cell repertoires in COVID-19. Background on the study: From T cells, B-cell-depleted T cells, or PBMCs came the material, which was cDNA or gDNA.

Sequencing was performed with immunoSEQ multiplex PCR; in TCRdb, only in-frame clones are kept and a portion is missing. The repertoire holds 95,000 to 150,000 clones, with about 89% as singletons. The length of the CDR3 is 13 residues. The germline V and J ends were trimmed by 5 bases and 10 bases, with 17 bases remaining between them. The V gene's germline CDR1 is SGHTA and CDR2 FQGTGA. This TCR was sampled from a woman in her 70s with acute or convalescent COVID-19. The V gene is TRBV7-3, the J gene TRBJ1-1; D may be TRBD1 (5 bases). Sequenced: peripheral blood. The CDR3 sequence is CASSLGGAAGAFF. As DNA, the CDR3 is TGTGCCAGCAGCCTGGGCGGGGCAGCGGGAGCTTTCTTT.